The subject of this entry is one T cell receptor beta chain. The antigen is unknown. V was cut by 2 bases and J by 9 bases, with 5 bases left in between. Germline CDR1 MNHNY, CDR2 SVGAGI (reference sequence). The CDR3 loop spans 11 amino acids. 13 Jbeta primers and 60 Vbeta primers were used for the PCR. The method was immunoSEQ multiplex PCR; TCRdb's version includes in-frame clones alone and lacks a portion of them. The sample lists around 210,000 clones, 70% to 90% occurring once. This specimen belongs to a study of cytomegalovirus exposure and HLA in healthy donors. Whole-study context: When fewer than 500 donors were genotyped, more than 70% of them were found to fall in the Caucasian-associated ancestry cluster. Overall study findings and caveats: Later on, a genetic analysis was performed. It linked a missense variant in DCLRE1C with V- and J-gene trimming of TCR beta. According to a later analysis, donors in an Asian-associated ancestry cluster reportedly had fewer N-insertions than the roughly 660-donor mean.

The TCR originated in a girl aged 2 to 9 in good health and CMV-seronegative. The sample was PBMCs. This rearrangement joins TRBV6-6 to TRBJ2-1; D is undetermined. Here the CDR3 DNA reads TGTGCCAGCAGTTACGAGTTTGAGCAGTTCTTC. Protein product: CASSYEFEQFF.